The 21 T cell receptor beta chains listed next were all sequenced from one sample in a study of PD-1 blockade in classical Hodgkin lymphoma. Each of the patients experienced relapse following autologous stem cell transplantation, and their brentuximab vedotin exposure differed. It was by magnetic negative selection that CD4+ T cells were purified from thawed PBMCs. The method was immunoSEQ multiplex PCR; TCRdb's version includes in-frame clones alone and lacks a portion of them. The profile shows around 34,000 clones, about 93% of them singletons. The source was CD4+ T cells from blood, collected at baseline. These receptors were obtained from a human donor with classical Hodgkin lymphoma.

The V and J genes are TRBV5-1 and TRBJ2-1; 7 nucleotides line up with TRBD2. Germline V lookup: CDR1 SGHRS, CDR2 YFSETQ. CDR3 size: 15 residues. Trimming at V came to 5 bases and at J to 4 bases, leaving 9 bases not matched to a gene. CDR3 region: CASRGEVAGYNEQFF. For the CDR3, the DNA is TGCGCCAGCAGGGGGGAAGTAGCGGGTTACAATGAGCAGTTCTTC.

The J gene is TRBJ1-2, the V gene TRBV30; perhaps TRBD1 as D (6 bases). The CDR3 is 16 amino acids. Germline V gene data show CDR1 as GTSNPN and CDR2 as SVGIG (reference sequence). The V end was cut by 2 bases, the J end by 9 bases, with 25 bases between. The CDR3 loop is CAWSWDKVSSNNRYTF. The CDR3 DNA sequence: TGTGCCTGGAGTTGGGACAAGGTGTCATCAAATAATCGCTACACCTTC.

The chain combines TRBV30 with TRBJ1-2; D call uncertain. V lost 4 bases, J lost 0 bases, and 9 bases lay in between. The CDR3 loop spans 13 amino acids. Germline CDR1 GTSNPN, CDR2 SVGIG (reference sequence). The CDR3 region has the DNA TGTGCCTGGAAGGGAGTAGCTAACTATGGCTACACCTTC. Its protein is CAWKGVANYGYTF.

The V gene is TRBV6-6, the J gene TRBJ1-2, with D tentatively TRBD1 (5 bases). The CDR3 totals 13 residues. Germline CDR1 reads MNHNY; CDR2 reads SVGAGI (reference sequence). The V and J ends lost 5 bases and 5 bases respectively, with 12 bases between them. The CDR3 nucleotides are TGTGCCAGCAGTCGACAGCCTCAATATGGCTACACCTTC. Amino acid sequence: CASSRQPQYGYTF.

The chain is built from TRBV7-9 and TRBJ2-2; 10 positions agree with TRBD1. Germline V gene lookup returns CDR1 SEHNR and CDR2 FQNEAQ (reference sequence). This CDR3 has 17 amino acids. V lost 5 bases to trimming and J lost 4 bases; unmatched junction nucleotides: 10. The chain's CDR3 is CASSPARGQGGTGELFF. CDR3 in DNA: TGTGCCAGCAGCCCGGCTCGTGGACAGGGGGGCACCGGGGAGCTGTTTTTT. Together with reference TRBV7-9 and TRBJ2-2, the CDR3 gives the full variable domain: DTGVSQNPRHKITKRGQNVTFRCDPISEHNRLYWYRQTLGQGPEFLTYFQNEAQLEKSRLLSDRFSAERPKGSFSTLEIQRTEQGDSAMYLCASSPARGQGGTGELFFGEGSRLTVL.

The chain joins TRBV2 to TRBJ2-5; 8 bases map to TRBD1. CDR1 is SNHLY and CDR2 is FYNNEI in the germline V gene. CDR3 length: 15 residues. The J segment lost 1 base and the V segment lost 8 bases, leaving 9 bases of the junction unmatched. The DNA for the CDR3 is TGTGCCAGCTCCTCAGGGGGCCGTTCCCAAGAGACCCAGTACTTC. Its protein product is CASSSGGRSQETQYF.

The V gene is TRBV25-1, the J gene TRBJ2-1, with a possible D match to TRBD2 (5 bases). The CDR3 has 16 residues. V lost 3 bases and J 4 bases, leaving 16 bases between the germline ends. The germline V gene has CDR1 MGHDK and CDR2 SYGVNS. The DNA for the CDR3 is TGTGCCAGCAGTGACCAACTAGGGAGCCCTTACAATGAGCAGTTCTTC. Translating it yields CASSDQLGSPYNEQFF.

The chain has TRBV7-8 and TRBJ2-1, with TRBD1 matching over 8 bases. The CDR3 has 16 residues. Germline CDR1 is SGHVS and CDR2 is FQNEAQ. V gave up 1 base and J gave up 4 bases; unmatched junction bases: 6. The CDR3 is CASSLGWTGTYNEQFF. CDR3 DNA: TGTGCCAGCAGCTTAGGGTGGACAGGGACATACAATGAGCAGTTCTTC. Supplemented by reference TRBV7-8 and TRBJ2-1, the full variable domain reads GAGVSQSPRYKVAKRGQDVALRCDPISGHVSLFWYQQALGQGPEFLTYFQNEAQLDKSGLPSDRFFAERPEGSVSTLKIQRTQQEDSAVYLCASSLGWTGTYNEQFFGPGTRLTVL.

CDR3 nucleotide sequence: TGTGCCAGTAGTTTCGCACCCGCGGGATATGCAGATACGCAGTATTTT. Residues: CASSFAPAGYADTQYF. The rearrangement links TRBV19 to TRBJ2-3; possibly TRBD2 for D (6 bases). Per germline, CDR1 LNHDA and CDR2 SQIVND (reference sequence). Trimming cost V 5 bases and J 4 bases, with 19 bases left between them. The CDR3 consists of 16 residues.

V usage is TRBV4-1 and J usage is TRBJ1-2, with D maybe TRBD1 (5 bases). The V end was cut by 4 bases, the J end by 5 bases, with 17 bases between. The CDR3 contains 15 residues. Germline V CDR1 and CDR2: MGHRA, YSYEKL. The CDR3 sequence: CASSPPAGGLYGYTF. In DNA, the CDR3 is TGCGCCAGCAGCCCGCCAGCCGGGGGATTATATGGCTACACCTTC.

CDR3 amino acids: CASSQNAWQGVGNTIYF. CDR3 coding DNA: TGCGCCAGCAGTCAAAACGCGTGGCAGGGAGTAGGAAACACCATATATTTT. The rearrangement uses TRBV23-1 and TRBJ1-3, with D maybe TRBD1 (5 bases). TRBV23-1 is known as an ORF, though its function is uncertain. Trimming cost V 2 bases and J 4 bases, with 18 bases left between them. This CDR3 spans 17 amino acids.

This chain connects TRBV9 to TRBJ2-2; 13 bases map to TRBD2. Trimming at V came to 0 bases and at J to 7 bases, leaving 3 bases not matched to a gene. Germline lookup yields CDR1 SGDLS and CDR2 YYNGEE. The CDR3 has 16 amino acids. The CDR3 is CASSVELAGGHGELFF. The CDR3 DNA is TGTGCCAGCAGCGTAGAACTAGCGGGAGGGCACGGGGAGCTGTTTTTT.

The chain links TRBV10-3 to TRBJ2-2; 12 bases fit TRBD2. The CDR3 is 16 residues long. Germline CDR1 ENHRY, CDR2 SYGVKD. The V gene end was trimmed by 7 bases and the J gene end by 0 bases; junction bases not matched to a gene: 3. The CDR3 sequence is CAIMRTSGANTGELFF. CDR3 DNA sequence: TGTGCCATCATGAGGACTAGCGGGGCGAACACCGGGGAGCTGTTTTTT.

The V call is TRBV28, the J call TRBJ2-7, with 7 bases lining up with TRBD1. There are 15 residues in the CDR3. Germline loops: CDR1 MDHEN, CDR2 SYDVKM. V dropped 5 bases and J dropped 5; count of bases not matched to a gene: 12. CDR3 nucleotides: TGTGCCAGCAGTACGCCGGGACAGCCTCTAGACGAGCAGTACTTC. Its protein is CASSTPGQPLDEQYF.

This CDR3 reads CAVAASGTYNEQFF. In DNA, the CDR3 is TGTGCCGTAGCGGCGAGCGGGACCTACAATGAGCAGTTCTTC. The chain carries TRBV5-4 and TRBJ2-1; TRBD2 matches at 7 bases. Germline loops: CDR1 SGHNT, CDR2 YYREEE (reference sequence). V trimming: 10 bases; J trimming: 2 bases; junction bases outside the gene matches: 9. The CDR3 totals 14 residues.

This clone came up once. The V and J genes are TRBV11-3 and TRBJ2-5; D remains ambiguous. Germline V lookup: CDR1 SGHNT, CDR2 YENEEA. The CDR3 has 15 residues. Trimming took off 5 bases at V and 1 base at J, with 14 bases between the two ends. As DNA, the CDR3 is TGTGCCAGCAGCCCCGTGGGAACTCCCCAAGAGACCCAGTACTTC. Its translation: CASSPVGTPQETQYF.

The chain uses TRBV7-9 and TRBJ2-3; 13 positions agree with TRBD2. This CDR3 comprises 15 residues. The ends lost 5 bases at V and 7 bases at J; junction bases unmatched: 6. Germline V CDR1 and CDR2: SEHNR, FQNEAQ (reference sequence). The chain's CDR3 is CASSPGLAGDYTQYF. Written as DNA, the CDR3 is TGTGCCAGCAGCCCCGGACTAGCGGGAGACTATACGCAGTATTTT.

J is TRBJ2-3 and V is TRBV9, with 10 bases that match TRBD1. The CDR3 extends over 15 amino acids. Trimming removed 1 base from V and 2 bases from J; junction bases left unmatched: 1. Germline assignment: CDR1 SGDLS and CDR2 YYNGEE. The chain's CDR3 is CASSVRQGATDTQYF. The CDR3 DNA sequence: TGTGCCAGCAGCGTAAGACAGGGGGCCACAGATACGCAGTATTTT.

The chain couples TRBV28 to TRBJ2-7, with D perhaps matching TRBD2 (5 bases). The CDR3 has 19 residues. CDR1 MDHEN and CDR2 SYDVKM come from the germline V gene. The V gene lost 1 base and the J gene lost 0 bases, with 22 bases spanning the gap. Here the CDR3 DNA reads TGTGCCAGCAGTTTATCCCTGAATAGGTGGAGCGGTATCTCCTACGAGCAGTACTTC. Amino acids: CASSLSLNRWSGISYEQYF.

The chain has TRBV5-1 and TRBJ2-6, with TRBD1 matching over 8 bases. The CDR3 runs 18 residues. The V gene's germline CDR1 is SGHRS and CDR2 YFSETQ. Trimming took 1 base from V and 0 from J; bases not matched to a gene: 6. The CDR3 loop is CASSLFQGAPSGANVLTF. The CDR3 DNA reads as TGCGCCAGCAGCTTGTTCCAGGGGGCTCCCTCTGGGGCCAACGTCCTGACTTTC. Looking up the rest from reference TRBV5-1 and TRBJ2-6 gives the full variable domain: KAGVTQTPRYLIKTRGQQVTLSCSPISGHRSVSWYQQTPGQGLQFLFEYFSETQRNKGNFPGRFSGRQFSNSRSEMNVSTLELGDSALYLCASSLFQGAPSGANVLTFGAGSRLTVL.

This chain connects TRBV7-8 to TRBJ1-1; 9 bases line up with TRBD1. V gave up 5 bases and J gave up 8 bases; unmatched junction bases: 15. CDR1 and CDR2 from the germline V gene are SGHVS and FQNEAQ. This CDR3 has 16 amino acids. CDR3 residues: CASSPHRGRRTVEAFF. Written as DNA, the CDR3 is TGTGCCAGCAGCCCCCACAGGGGGCGCAGAACTGTGGAAGCTTTCTTT.